Below are 18 T cell receptor beta chains sequenced from a single sample in a study of shared clonotypes between healthy human individuals (dated by TCRdb to between 2020 and 2021). Library prep was done by the immunoSEQ multiplex PCR assay. The table comes from immuneACCESS by way of TCRdb, which keeps in-frame sequences with V and J called. Part of the clones is missing from these tables; in studies checked, under half for an unresolved V gene and the rest for unknown reasons. The sample table contains hundreds of thousands of clones; only one count was recorded for around 95% of them. The top ten constitute about 0.11% of the sample. CD8 naive samples consisted of CD45RO-negative cells that were positively selected for CCR7, yielding a CD45RA+CCR7+ population without TemRA cells. Sequenced sample: naive CD8+ T cells sorted from blood. The label giving this sample's cell subset or site can be read as: CD45RA+CCR7+. The receptor source for this set is a woman under 40 in good health.

The chain is built from TRBV6-5 and TRBJ1-5; D ambiguous. This CDR3 is 14 amino acids long. Per the germline V gene, CDR1 is MNHEY and CDR2 is SVGAGI. V was cut by 2 bases and J by 4 bases, with 9 bases left in between. CDR3 DNA sequence: TGTGCCAGCAGTTACGCTGAATCTAATCAGCCCCAGCATTTT. Translation gives CASSYAESNQPQHF.

Turning to this clone: Different DNA sequences within this sample yield the same CDR3. V and J are TRBV5-5 and TRBJ1-1; no clear D gene. Trimming took off 0 bases at V and 1 base at J, with 4 bases between the two ends. Germline V lookup: CDR1 SGHKS, CDR2 YYEKEE (reference sequence). The CDR3 runs 13 residues. The CDR3 reads CASSLGENTEAFF. The CDR3 bases are TGTGCCAGCAGCTTGGGCGAGAACACTGAAGCTTTCTTT. The full variable domain, with the rest looked up from reference TRBV5-5 and TRBJ1-1, is DAGVTQSPTHLIKTRGQQVTLRCSPISGHKSVSWYQQVLGQGPQFIFQYYEKEERGRGNFPDRFSARQFPNYSSELNVNALLLGDSALYLCASSLGENTEAFFGQGTRLTVV.

The V and J genes are TRBV4-1 and TRBJ2-1; D gene ambiguous. V lost 0 bases and J 1 base, leaving 10 bases between the germline ends. The length of the CDR3 is 16 residues. Germline V lookup: CDR1 MGHRA, CDR2 YSYEKL. CDR3 protein: CASSQDDGFSYNEQFF. CDR3 nucleotides: TGCGCCAGCAGCCAAGATGACGGATTTTCCTACAATGAGCAGTTCTTC.

The chain employs TRBV15 and TRBJ1-1; perhaps TRBD1 as D (5 bases). Germline V CDR1 and CDR2: LNHNV, YYDKDF (reference sequence). V lost 3 bases and J 4 bases, leaving 12 bases between the germline ends. CDR3 length: 14 amino acids. The CDR3 nucleotides read TGTGCCACCAGCAGTGAGCTAAGGGGCACTGAAGCTTTCTTT. Protein sequence: CATSSELRGTEAFF.

This chain links TRBV11-3 with TRBJ1-1; D gene ambiguous. Trimming left V 2 bases short and J 5 bases short, with 9 bases between. The CDR3 sequence is 13 residues long. Germline CDR1 and CDR2: SGHNT and YENEEA. This chain's CDR3 is CASSLNLGTEAFF. CDR3 sequence (DNA): TGTGCCAGCAGCTTAAACCTGGGGACTGAAGCTTTCTTT. The full variable domain, its missing parts supplied by reference TRBV11-3 and TRBJ1-1, is EAGVVQSPRYKIIEKKQPVAFWCNPISGHNTLYWYLQNLGQGPELLIRYENEEAVDDSQLPKDRFSAERLKGVDSTLKIQPAELGDSAVYLCASSLNLGTEAFFGQGTRLTVV.

This chain connects TRBV27 to TRBJ1-1; possibly TRBD1 for D (6 bases). Germline CDR1 reads MNHEY; CDR2 reads SMNVEV (reference sequence). Trimming took off 5 bases at V and 5 bases at J, with 12 bases between the two ends. The CDR3 loop spans 13 amino acids. This chain's CDR3 is CASSQTDRTEAFF. The CDR3 DNA sequence: TGTGCCAGCAGTCAGACCGACAGGACTGAAGCTTTCTTT.

The chain combines TRBV7-9 with TRBJ2-7; D is perhaps TRBD1 or TRBD2 (6 bases each). V was pared by 7 bases and J by 0 bases, with 13 bases between. The germline CDR1 and CDR2 sequences are SEHNR and FQNEAQ (reference sequence). The CDR3 is 14 residues long. In nucleotides, the CDR3 is TGTGCCAGCACAGAGGGGGGAAGCTCCTACGAGCAGTACTTC. Translating gives CASTEGGSSYEQYF. Full variable domain (outside the CDR3, taken from reference TRBV7-9 and TRBJ2-7): DTGVSQNPRHKITKRGQNVTFRCDPISEHNRLYWYRQTLGQGPEFLTYFQNEAQLEKSRLLSDRFSAERPKGSFSTLEIQRTEQGDSAMYLCASTEGGSSYEQYFGPGTRLTVT.

The genes are TRBV2 and TRBJ1-1; D not certain. CDR1 is SNHLY, CDR2 FYNNEI, per germline. Deletions cut 5 bases from V and 3 bases from J, with 13 bases between. The CDR3 runs to 14 residues. In nucleotides, the CDR3 is TGTGCCAGCAGTACCTTTGGCGGGGACACTGAAGCTTTCTTT. Its translation is CASSTFGGDTEAFF.

This clone was detected only once. V gene TRBV18 combines with J gene TRBJ2-1; no firm D call. Germline assignment: CDR1 KGHSH and CDR2 LQKENI. The germline V and J ends were trimmed by 4 bases and 2 bases, with 12 bases remaining between them. This CDR3 comprises 15 residues. CDR3 sequence (DNA): TGTGCCAGCTCACTGGACGTCGTGACCTACAATGAGCAGTTCTTC. Translating it yields CASSLDVVTYNEQFF.

The chain links TRBV9 to TRBJ1-6; D possibly corresponds to TRBD1 (5 bases). Germline V gives CDR1 SGDLS, CDR2 YYNGEE. This CDR3 has 14 residues. The V gene lost 4 bases and the J gene lost 10 bases, with 15 bases spanning the gap. CDR3 bases: TGTGCCAGCAGCCCTGGAGGGACCCAGTCACCCCTCCACTTT. Encoded protein: CASSPGGTQSPLHF.

The chain uses TRBV6-6 and TRBJ1-5, with D perhaps TRBD1 (6 bases). The CDR3 loop spans 15 amino acids. CDR1 and CDR2 from the germline V gene are MNHNY and SVGAGI (reference sequence). Trimming cost V 6 bases and J 3 bases, with 15 bases left between them. The CDR3 protein is CASRLTGYSNQPQHF. The CDR3 DNA follows: TGTGCCAGCAGACTAACAGGGTATTCCAATCAGCCCCAGCATTTT.

This chain joins TRBV9 and TRBJ2-1; TRBD2 matches 10 bases. Germline lookup yields CDR1 SGDLS and CDR2 YYNGEE. The trim removed 7 bases at V and 2 bases at J, leaving 3 bases unmatched. This CDR3 has 14 residues. In DNA, the CDR3 is TGTGCCAGCGCCACTAGCGGGACCTACAATGAGCAGTTCTTC. Translation gives CASATSGTYNEQFF.

The rearrangement uses TRBV2 and TRBJ2-3; no clear D. CDR1 and CDR2 from the germline V gene are SNHLY and FYNNEI. Between the trimmed V and J ends, which lost 3 bases and 2 bases, there was a span of 3 bases. The CDR3 runs to 12 residues. CDR3 amino acids: CASSDYTDTQYF. The DNA of the CDR3 is TGTGCCAGCAGTGACTACACAGATACGCAGTATTTT.

The V gene is TRBV29-1, the J gene TRBJ2-1, with D perhaps being TRBD1 or TRBD2 (5 bases each). This CDR3 is built from 15 residues. Germline CDR1 SQVTM, CDR2 ANQGSEA. V gave up 6 bases and J gave up 4 bases, with 19 bases separating them. This CDR3 is CSVVTDGDLYNEQFF. For the CDR3, the DNA is TGCAGCGTGGTCACGGACGGGGACCTTTACAATGAGCAGTTCTTC.

The genes are TRBV9 and TRBJ2-5; TRBD1 matches at 8 bases. The DNA end is a closer match to TRBJ2-7, so the J assignment may be wrong. The length of the CDR3 is 15 residues. Germline assignment: CDR1 SGDLS and CDR2 YYNGEE. In nucleotides, the CDR3 is TGTGCCAGCAGCGTAGGAGGGACAGGAGCCTACGAGCAGTACTTC. It is translated as CASSVGGTGAYEQYF.

V and J are TRBV4-1 and TRBJ2-2, with D tentatively TRBD2 (5 bases). Germline assignment: CDR1 MGHRA and CDR2 YSYEKL. V was shortened by 0 bases and J by 7 bases, with 18 bases between the two germline ends. The CDR3 runs to 17 residues. CDR3 region: CASSQDSRPSGIGELFF. CDR3 bases: TGCGCCAGCAGCCAAGATTCACGGCCGAGCGGTATCGGGGAGCTGTTTTTT.

The gene calls are TRBV7-9 and TRBJ2-1; 7 positions agree with TRBD1. J lost 8 bases, V lost 5 bases, and 9 bases had no gene match. The CDR3 consists of 14 residues. The germline V gene encodes CDR1 SEHNR and CDR2 FQNEAQ (reference sequence). CDR3 sequence: CASSDRTGMDEQFF. CDR3 sequence (DNA): TGTGCCAGCAGCGATCGGACAGGTATGGATGAGCAGTTCTTC. Supplemented by reference TRBV7-9 and TRBJ2-1, the full variable domain reads DTGVSQNPRHKITKRGQNVTFRCDPISEHNRLYWYRQTLGQGPEFLTYFQNEAQLEKSRLLSDRFSAERPKGSFSTLEIQRTEQGDSAMYLCASSDRTGMDEQFFGPGTRLTVL.

The chain employs TRBV28 and TRBJ1-1; no clear D gene. The CDR3 is 17 residues long. V lost 2 bases to trimming and J lost 0 bases, with 16 bases between them. Germline V lookup: CDR1 MDHEN, CDR2 SYDVKM. For the CDR3, the DNA is TGTGCCAGCAGTTTACGGGGATCGTATTTCATGAACACTGAAGCTTTCTTT. Its translation: CASSLRGSYFMNTEAFF.